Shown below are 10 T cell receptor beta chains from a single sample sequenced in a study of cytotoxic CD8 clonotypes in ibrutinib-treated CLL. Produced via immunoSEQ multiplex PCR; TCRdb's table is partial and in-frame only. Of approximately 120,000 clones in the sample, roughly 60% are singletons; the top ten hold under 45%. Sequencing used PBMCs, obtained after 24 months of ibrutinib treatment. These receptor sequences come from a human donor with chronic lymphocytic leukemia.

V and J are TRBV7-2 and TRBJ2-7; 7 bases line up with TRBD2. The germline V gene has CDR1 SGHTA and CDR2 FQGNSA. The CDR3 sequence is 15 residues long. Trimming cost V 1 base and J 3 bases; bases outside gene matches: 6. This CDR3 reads CASSLVSRGSYEQYF. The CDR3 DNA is TGTGCCAGCAGCTTAGTATCGCGGGGGAGCTACGAGCAGTACTTC.

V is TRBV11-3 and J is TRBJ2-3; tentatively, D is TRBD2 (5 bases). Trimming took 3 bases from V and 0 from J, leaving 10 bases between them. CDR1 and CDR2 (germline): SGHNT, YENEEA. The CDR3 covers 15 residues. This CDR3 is CASSFRGRSTDTQYF. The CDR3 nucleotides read TGTGCCAGCAGCTTTCGCGGGCGTAGCACAGATACGCAGTATTTT.

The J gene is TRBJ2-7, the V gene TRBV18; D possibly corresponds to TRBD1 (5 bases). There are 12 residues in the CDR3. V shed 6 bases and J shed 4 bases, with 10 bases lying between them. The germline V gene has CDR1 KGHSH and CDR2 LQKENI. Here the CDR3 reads CASSGQGYEQYF. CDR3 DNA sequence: TGTGCCAGCTCCGGGCAGGGTTACGAGCAGTACTTC.

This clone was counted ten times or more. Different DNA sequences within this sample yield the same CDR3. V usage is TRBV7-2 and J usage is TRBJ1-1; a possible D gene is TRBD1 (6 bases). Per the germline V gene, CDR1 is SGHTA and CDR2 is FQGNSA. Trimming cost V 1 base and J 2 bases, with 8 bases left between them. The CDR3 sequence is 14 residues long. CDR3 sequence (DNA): TGTGCCAGCAGCTTAGGGACAGCCAACACTGAAGCTTTCTTT. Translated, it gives CASSLGTANTEAFF.

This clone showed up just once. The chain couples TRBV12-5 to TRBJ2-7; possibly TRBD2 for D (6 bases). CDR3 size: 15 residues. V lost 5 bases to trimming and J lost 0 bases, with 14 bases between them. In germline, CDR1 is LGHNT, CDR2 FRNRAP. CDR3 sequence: CASGASGTGSYEQYF. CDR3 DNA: TGTGCTAGTGGTGCCTCCGGGACTGGCTCCTACGAGCAGTACTTC.

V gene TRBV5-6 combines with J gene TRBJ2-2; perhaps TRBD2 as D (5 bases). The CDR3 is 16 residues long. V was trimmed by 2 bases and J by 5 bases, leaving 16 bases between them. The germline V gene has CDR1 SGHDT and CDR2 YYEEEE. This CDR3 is CASSLITRVLTGELFF. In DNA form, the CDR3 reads TGTGCCAGCAGCTTAATTACGAGGGTGCTTACCGGGGAGCTGTTTTTT.

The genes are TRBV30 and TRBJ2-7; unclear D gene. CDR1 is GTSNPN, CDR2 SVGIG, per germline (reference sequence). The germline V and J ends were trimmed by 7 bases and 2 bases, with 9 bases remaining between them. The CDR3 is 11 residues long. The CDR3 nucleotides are TGTGCCTCCATAACTACCTACGAGCAGTACTTC. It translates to CASITTYEQYF. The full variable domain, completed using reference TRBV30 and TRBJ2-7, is SQTIHQWPATLVQPVGSPLSLECTVEGTSNPNLYWYRQAAGRGLQLLFYSVGIGQISSEVPQNLSASRPQDRQFILSSKKLLLSDSGFYLCASITTYEQYFGPGTRLTVT.

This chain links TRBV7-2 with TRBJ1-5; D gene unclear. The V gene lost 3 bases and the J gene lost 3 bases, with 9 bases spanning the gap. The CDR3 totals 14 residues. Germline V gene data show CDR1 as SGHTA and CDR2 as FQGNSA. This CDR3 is CASSLMGNNQPQHF. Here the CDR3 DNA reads TGTGCCAGCAGCTTGATGGGGAACAATCAGCCCCAGCATTTT. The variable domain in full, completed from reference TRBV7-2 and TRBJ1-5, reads GAGVSQSPSNKVTEKGKDVELRCDPISGHTALYWYRQSLGQGLEFLIYFQGNSAPDKSGLPSDRFSAERTGGSVSTLTIQRTQQEDSAVYLCASSLMGNNQPQHFGDGTRLSIL.

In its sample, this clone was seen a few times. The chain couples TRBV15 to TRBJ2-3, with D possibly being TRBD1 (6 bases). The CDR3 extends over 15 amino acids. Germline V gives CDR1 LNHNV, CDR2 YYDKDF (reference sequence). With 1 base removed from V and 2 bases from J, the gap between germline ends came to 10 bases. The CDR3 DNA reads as TGTGCCACCAGCAGAGGACAGGTTCTCACAGATACGCAGTATTTT. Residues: CATSRGQVLTDTQYF.

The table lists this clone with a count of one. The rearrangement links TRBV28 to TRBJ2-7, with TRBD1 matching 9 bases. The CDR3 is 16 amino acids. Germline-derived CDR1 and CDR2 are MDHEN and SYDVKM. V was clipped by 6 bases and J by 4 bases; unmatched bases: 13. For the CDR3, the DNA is TGTGCCAGCAGCTCTCTACAGGGGGCTAAAGGGTACGAGCAGTACTTC. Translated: CASSSLQGAKGYEQYF.